This TCR beta chain originates from a study of T cell responses to AZD1222 COVID-19 vaccine. The study, taken as a whole, reports: Baseline seropositivity characterized only 5 or 6 AZD1222 recipients. Spike as a whole was targeted by vaccine-associated CD4 TCRs, dominant at 160-218 and 743-854.

This clone was observed once. The antigen is undetermined. With 3 bases removed from V and 9 bases from J, the gap between germline ends came to 9 bases. The CDR3 sequence is 12 residues long. Only in-frame clones appear in the TCRdb table, and some are missing; sequencing was by immunoSEQ multiplex PCR. The sample comprises almost 65,000 clones, around 83% of which are singletons, and roughly 7.3% rests with the top ten. The sample here was peripheral blood, taken on day 0 of AZD1222 vaccination. The clonotype originates from an adult in good health. The chain joins TRBV12-3 or TRBV12-4 to TRBJ2-1; D gene unclear. The CDR3 region has the DNA TGTGCCAGCAGTTTCCCGTCACTTGAGCAGTTCTTC. This translates into CASSFPSLEQFF.